This T cell receptor beta chain was found in a study of T cells in localized non-small cell lung cancer. The V gene end was trimmed by 5 bases and the J gene end by 5 bases; junction bases not matched to a gene: 12. The CDR3 loop spans 16 amino acids. Germline V gene sequence: CDR1 LGHNT, CDR2 FRNRAP. For this clone: Its antigen is currently unknown.

Produced via immunoSEQ multiplex PCR; TCRdb's table is partial and in-frame only. This table has about 62,000 clones, roughly four fifths appearing once. Study results and limitations: In adjacent lung appeared a median about 58 of the top 100 tumor clones.

The input for sequencing was PBMCs, taken before any cancer treatment. This clonotype was obtained from a man aged 35-75 years with stage II lung adenocarcinoma. The rearrangement uses TRBV12-5 and TRBJ1-5; TRBD1 matches 7 bases. CDR3 protein: CASGPTGTALYQPQHF. The CDR3 DNA reads as TGTGCTAGTGGTCCTACCGGGACAGCCCTTTATCAGCCCCAGCATTTT.